The T cell receptor beta chain under discussion was sequenced for a study of vaccination and CD4 T cells after COVID-19. A remark on this clonotype: The antigen is not known.

Treatment indicated: approximately nine-day PBMC culture with coronavirus spike peptide pools or control peptides (ViraFEST assay). Sequencing of the DNA from cultured CD4+ T cells was carried out with the Oncomine TCR Beta short-read assay. Using its own MiXCR run on the PCR reads, TCRdb lists one record per CDR3 protein. The repertoire includes approximately 10,000 distinct CDR3 sequences, 50% of them detected once, and roughly a third sits in the top ten. The sequenced sample consisted of CD4+ T cells from blood, cultured in vitro. This TCR came from a human donor who had recovered from COVID-19.

The CDR3 DNA is TGTGCCAGCAGTCCCGGACAGCGGAGCCAAGAGACCCAGTACTTC. The encoded protein is CASSPGQRSQETQYF. The chain carries TRBV12-3 or TRBV12-4 and TRBJ2-5, with D possibly being TRBD1 (6 bases). CDR3 length equals 15 residues. V was pared by 5 bases and J by 1 base, with 14 bases between.